This record covers a single T cell receptor beta chain. The data stem from a study of blood T cell repertoires in COVID-19. For the study at large: The analysed material was cDNA or gDNA that came from T cells, B-cell-depleted T cells, or PBMCs.

The CDR3 totals 12 residues. CDR1 is SGHTA, CDR2 FQGNSA, per germline. V gave up 6 bases and J gave up 13 bases, with 19 bases separating them. Generated by immunoSEQ multiplex PCR, the TCRdb table keeps only in-frame clones and is missing some. This sample has approximately 320,000 clones; roughly 87% occur once, and the top ten carry around 9.3%. Enrolled through a virtual design, the participants were between 18 and 89 years of age and came from about two dozen US areas. Source material: PBMCs or T cells enriched from blood (not recorded which). This chain connects TRBV7-2 to TRBJ2-7; no clear D. This clonotype originated in a woman younger than 30 who had recovered from COVID-19. CDR3 DNA sequence: TGTGCCAGCAGTCGACTCGACCAGTCCCCATACTTC. Protein sequence: CASSRLDQSPYF. The variable domain in full, with the rest retrieved from reference TRBV7-2 and TRBJ2-7, is GAGVSQSPSNKVTEKGKDVELRCDPISGHTALYWYRQSLGQGLEFLIYFQGNSAPDKSGLPSDRFSAERTGGSVSTLTIQRTQQEDSAVYLCASSRLDQSPYFGPGTRLTVT.